These 3 T cell receptor beta chains were sequenced from one sample in a study of early T cells in non-severe SARS-CoV-2 infection. TCRdb recomputed calls from the 5' RACE reads with MiXCR, one row per CDR3 protein. Here the sample spans 40,000 to 55,000 distinct CDR3 sequences, over 7.5% being singletons. The sample consisted of whole blood. These receptors all come from an adult who was a healthcare worker with PCR-confirmed SARS-CoV-2 infection or an uninfected control (not recorded which).

This clonotype was counted only a few times. The chain uses TRBV6-2 or TRBV6-3 and TRBJ2-3; maybe TRBD2 (5 bases). Trimming shortened V by 6 bases and J by 2 bases, and 9 bases separated the two germline ends. In germline, CDR1 is MNHEY, CDR2 SVGEGT. This CDR3 has 13 amino acids. The DNA of the CDR3 is TGTGCCAGCAGACGGGGTTACACAGATACGCAGTATTTT. Protein product: CASRRGYTDTQYF.

Many counts were recorded for this clonotype. J is TRBJ1-3 and V is TRBV28; 7 bases fit TRBD1. V was pared by 5 bases and J by 2 bases, with 6 bases of the junction left unmatched. There are 15 residues in the CDR3. Per germline, CDR1 MDHEN and CDR2 SYDVKM. As DNA, the CDR3 is TGTGCCAGCAGTAATAACAGGGGAACTGGAAACACCATATATTTT. Translation gives CASSNNRGTGNTIYF.

The rearrangement links TRBV12-5 to TRBJ2-1, with 9 positions matching TRBD2. The CDR3 loop spans 14 amino acids. Germline loops: CDR1 LGHNT, CDR2 FRNRAP. V gave up 7 bases and J gave up 7 bases; unmatched junction bases: 8. CDR3 amino acids: CASDAGGAWNEQFF. The CDR3 coding sequence is TGTGCTAGTGATGCGGGAGGGGCTTGGAATGAGCAGTTCTTC.